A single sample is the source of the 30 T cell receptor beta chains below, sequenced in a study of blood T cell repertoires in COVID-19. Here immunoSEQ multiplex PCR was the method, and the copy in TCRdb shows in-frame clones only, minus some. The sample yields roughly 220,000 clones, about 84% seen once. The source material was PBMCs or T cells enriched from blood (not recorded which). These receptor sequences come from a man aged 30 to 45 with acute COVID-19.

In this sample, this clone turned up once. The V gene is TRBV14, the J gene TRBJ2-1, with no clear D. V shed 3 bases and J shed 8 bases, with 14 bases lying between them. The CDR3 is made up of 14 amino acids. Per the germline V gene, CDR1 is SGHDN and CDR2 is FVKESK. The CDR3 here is CASSHLAIVDEQFF. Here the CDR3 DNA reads TGTGCCAGCAGCCATTTAGCTATCGTGGATGAGCAGTTCTTC.

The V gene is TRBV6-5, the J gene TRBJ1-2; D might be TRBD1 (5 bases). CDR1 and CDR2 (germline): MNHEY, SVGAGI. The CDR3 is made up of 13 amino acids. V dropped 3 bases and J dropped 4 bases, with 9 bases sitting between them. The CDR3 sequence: CASSYTGGYGYTF. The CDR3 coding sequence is TGTGCCAGCAGTTATACAGGTGGCTATGGCTACACCTTC.

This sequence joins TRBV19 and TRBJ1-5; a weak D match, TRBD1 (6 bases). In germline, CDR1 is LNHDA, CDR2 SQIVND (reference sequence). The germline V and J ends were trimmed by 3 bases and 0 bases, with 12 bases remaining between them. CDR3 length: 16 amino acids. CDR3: CASSIGGGPSNQPQHF. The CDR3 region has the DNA TGTGCCAGTAGTATCGGCGGGGGCCCTAGCAATCAGCCCCAGCATTTT.

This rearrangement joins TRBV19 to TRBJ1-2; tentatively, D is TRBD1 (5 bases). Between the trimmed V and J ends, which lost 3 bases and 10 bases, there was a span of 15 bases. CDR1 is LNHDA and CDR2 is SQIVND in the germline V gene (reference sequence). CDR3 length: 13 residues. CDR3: CASSIAVRGTYTF. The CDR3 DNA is TGTGCCAGTAGTATCGCAGTTCGGGGGACCTACACCTTC.

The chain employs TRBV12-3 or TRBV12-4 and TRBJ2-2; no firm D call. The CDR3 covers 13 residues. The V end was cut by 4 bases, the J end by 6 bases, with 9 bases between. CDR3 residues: CASSSVIAGELFF. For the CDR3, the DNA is TGTGCCAGCAGTTCGGTGATCGCCGGGGAGCTGTTTTTT.

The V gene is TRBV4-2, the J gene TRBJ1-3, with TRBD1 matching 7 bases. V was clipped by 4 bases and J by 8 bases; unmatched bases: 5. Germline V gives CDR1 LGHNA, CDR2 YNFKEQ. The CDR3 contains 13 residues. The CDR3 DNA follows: TGTGCCAGCAGCCGAGGGGACAGCTACACCATATATTTT. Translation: CASSRGDSYTIYF.

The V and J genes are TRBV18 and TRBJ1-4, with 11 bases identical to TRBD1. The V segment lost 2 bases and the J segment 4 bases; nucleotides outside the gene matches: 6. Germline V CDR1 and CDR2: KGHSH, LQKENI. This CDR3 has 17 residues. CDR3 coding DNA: TGTGCCAGCTCACCAAGGACAGGGGGCTTCGATAATGAAAAACTGTTTTTT. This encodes CASSPRTGGFDNEKLFF.

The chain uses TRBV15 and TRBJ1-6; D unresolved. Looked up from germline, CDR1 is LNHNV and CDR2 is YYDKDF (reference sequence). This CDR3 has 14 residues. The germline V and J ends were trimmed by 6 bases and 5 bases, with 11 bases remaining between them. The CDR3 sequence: CATRQTGNNSPLHF. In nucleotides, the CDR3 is TGTGCCACCAGACAGACGGGGAATAATTCACCCCTCCACTTT.

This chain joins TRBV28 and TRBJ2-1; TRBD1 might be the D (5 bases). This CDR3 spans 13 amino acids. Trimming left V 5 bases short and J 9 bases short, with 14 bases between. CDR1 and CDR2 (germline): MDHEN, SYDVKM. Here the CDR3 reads CASSVWGQGEQFF. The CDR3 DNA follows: TGTGCCAGCAGTGTTTGGGGCCAAGGTGAGCAGTTCTTC. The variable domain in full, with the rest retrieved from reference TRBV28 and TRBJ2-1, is DVKVTQSSRYLVKRTGEKVFLECVQDMDHENMFWYRQDPGLGLRLIYFSYDVKMKEKGDIPEGYSVSREKKERFSLILESASTNQTSMYLCASSVWGQGEQFFGPGTRLTVL.

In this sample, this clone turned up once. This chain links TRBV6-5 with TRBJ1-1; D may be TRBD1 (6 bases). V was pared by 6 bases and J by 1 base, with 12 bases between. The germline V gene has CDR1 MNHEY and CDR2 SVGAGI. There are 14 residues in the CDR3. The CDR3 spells CASRQDSWNTEAFF. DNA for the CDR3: TGTGCCAGCAGGCAGGACAGTTGGAACACTGAAGCTTTCTTT.

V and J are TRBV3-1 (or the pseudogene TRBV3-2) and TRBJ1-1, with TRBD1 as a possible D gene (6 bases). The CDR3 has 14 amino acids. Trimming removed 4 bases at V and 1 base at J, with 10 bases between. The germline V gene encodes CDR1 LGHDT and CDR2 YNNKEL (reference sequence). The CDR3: CASSPGHSNTEAFF. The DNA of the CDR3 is TGTGCCAGCAGCCCGGGACACTCGAACACTGAAGCTTTCTTT.

This CDR3 reads CASRRTGDNSPLHF. The CDR3, as DNA: TGTGCCAGCAGACGGACAGGGGACAATTCACCCCTCCACTTT. This chain links TRBV3-1 (or the pseudogene TRBV3-2) with TRBJ1-6, with TRBD1 matching 9 bases. Per the germline V gene, CDR1 is LGHDT and CDR2 is YNNKEL (reference sequence). The length of the CDR3 is 14 residues. The V gene end was trimmed by 6 bases and the J gene end by 7 bases; junction bases not matched to a gene: 4.

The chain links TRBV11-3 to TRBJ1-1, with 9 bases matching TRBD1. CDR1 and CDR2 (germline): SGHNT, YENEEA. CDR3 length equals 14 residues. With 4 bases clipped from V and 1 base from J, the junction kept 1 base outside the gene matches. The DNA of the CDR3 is TGTGCCAGCAGCTCGGGACAGGGGAACACTGAAGCTTTCTTT. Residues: CASSSGQGNTEAFF.

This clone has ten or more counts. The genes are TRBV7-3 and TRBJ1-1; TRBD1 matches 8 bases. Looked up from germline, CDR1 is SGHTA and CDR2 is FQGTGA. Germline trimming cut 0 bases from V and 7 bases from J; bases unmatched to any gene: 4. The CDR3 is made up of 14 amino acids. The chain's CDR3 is CASSLTDRVGEAFF. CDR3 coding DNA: TGTGCCAGCAGCTTAACGGACAGGGTGGGTGAAGCTTTCTTT.

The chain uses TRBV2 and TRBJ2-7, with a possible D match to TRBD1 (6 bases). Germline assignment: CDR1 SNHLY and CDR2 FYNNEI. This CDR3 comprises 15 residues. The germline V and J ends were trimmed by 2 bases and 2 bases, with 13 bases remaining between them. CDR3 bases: TGTGCCAGCAGTGAAATGGGGGCTTTAGCCTACGAGCAGTACTTC. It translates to CASSEMGALAYEQYF.

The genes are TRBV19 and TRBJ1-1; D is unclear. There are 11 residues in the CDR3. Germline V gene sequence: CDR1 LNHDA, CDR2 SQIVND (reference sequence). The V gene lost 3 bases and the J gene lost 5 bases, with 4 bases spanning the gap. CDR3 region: CASSILTEAFF. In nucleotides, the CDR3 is TGTGCCAGTAGTATCCTTACTGAAGCTTTCTTT.

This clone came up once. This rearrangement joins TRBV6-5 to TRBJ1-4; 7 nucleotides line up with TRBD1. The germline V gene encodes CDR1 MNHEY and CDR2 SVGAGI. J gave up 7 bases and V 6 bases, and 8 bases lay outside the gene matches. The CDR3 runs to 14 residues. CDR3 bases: TGTGCCAGCAGACCGACAGGGACGGGTGAAAAACTGTTTTTT. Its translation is CASRPTGTGEKLFF.

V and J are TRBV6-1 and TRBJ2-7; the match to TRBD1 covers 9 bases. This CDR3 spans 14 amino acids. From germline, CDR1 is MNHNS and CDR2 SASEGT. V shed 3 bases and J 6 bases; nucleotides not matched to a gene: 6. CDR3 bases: TGTGCCAGCAGTGAGTTATACAGGGGGCCCGAGCAGTACTTC. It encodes CASSELYRGPEQYF.

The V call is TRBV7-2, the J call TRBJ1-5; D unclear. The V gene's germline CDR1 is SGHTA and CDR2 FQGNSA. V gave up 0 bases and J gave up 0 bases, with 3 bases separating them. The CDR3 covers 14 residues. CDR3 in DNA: TGTGCCAGCAGCTTAGCGGCTAGCAATCAGCCCCAGCATTTT. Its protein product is CASSLAASNQPQHF.

The CDR3 nucleotides read TGTGCCAGCAGCCAAGATTTTTCGAGGGGCTACACCTTC. Its translation: CASSQDFSRGYTF. The rearrangement links TRBV14 to TRBJ1-2; D is uncertain. V was shortened by 0 bases and J by 8 bases, with 10 bases between the two germline ends. This CDR3 has 13 amino acids. CDR1 SGHDN and CDR2 FVKESK come from the germline V gene.

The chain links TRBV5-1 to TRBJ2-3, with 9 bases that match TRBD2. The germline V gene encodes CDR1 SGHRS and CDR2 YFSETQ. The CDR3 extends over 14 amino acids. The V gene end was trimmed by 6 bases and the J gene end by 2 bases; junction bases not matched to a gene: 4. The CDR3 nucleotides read TGCGCCAGCAATAGCGGGGGAGACACAGATACGCAGTATTTT. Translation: CASNSGGDTDTQYF.

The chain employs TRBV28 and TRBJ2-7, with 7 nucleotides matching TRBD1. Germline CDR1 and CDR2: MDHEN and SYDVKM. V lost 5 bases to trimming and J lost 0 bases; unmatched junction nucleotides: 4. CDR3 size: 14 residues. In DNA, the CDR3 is TGTGCCAGCAGTATTAACAGGGGCTCCTACGAGCAGTACTTC. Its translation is CASSINRGSYEQYF.

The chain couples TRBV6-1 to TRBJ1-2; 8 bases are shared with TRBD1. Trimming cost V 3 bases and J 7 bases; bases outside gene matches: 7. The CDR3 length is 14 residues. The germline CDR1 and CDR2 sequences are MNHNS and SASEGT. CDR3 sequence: CASSEGRGLAGYTF. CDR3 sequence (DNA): TGTGCCAGCAGTGAGGGCAGGGGGCTAGCTGGCTACACCTTC.

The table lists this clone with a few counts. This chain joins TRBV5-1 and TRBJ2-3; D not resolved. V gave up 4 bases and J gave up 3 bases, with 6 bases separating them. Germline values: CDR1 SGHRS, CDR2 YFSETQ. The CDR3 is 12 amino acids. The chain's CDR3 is CASSQTTDTQYF. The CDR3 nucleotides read TGCGCCAGCAGCCAAACTACAGATACGCAGTATTTT.

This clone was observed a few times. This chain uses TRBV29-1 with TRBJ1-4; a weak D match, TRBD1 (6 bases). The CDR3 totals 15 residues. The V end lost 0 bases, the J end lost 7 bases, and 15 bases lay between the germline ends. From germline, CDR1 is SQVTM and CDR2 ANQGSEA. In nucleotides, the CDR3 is TGCAGCGTTGAAGACCCACAGGGTTCAGGTGAAAAACTGTTTTTT. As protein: CSVEDPQGSGEKLFF.

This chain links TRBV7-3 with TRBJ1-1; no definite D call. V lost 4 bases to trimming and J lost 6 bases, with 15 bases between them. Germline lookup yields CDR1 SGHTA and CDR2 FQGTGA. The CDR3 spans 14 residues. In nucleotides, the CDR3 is TGTGCCAGCAGCTCGACACACCCCGGGGCTGAAGCTTTCTTT. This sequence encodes CASSSTHPGAEAFF.

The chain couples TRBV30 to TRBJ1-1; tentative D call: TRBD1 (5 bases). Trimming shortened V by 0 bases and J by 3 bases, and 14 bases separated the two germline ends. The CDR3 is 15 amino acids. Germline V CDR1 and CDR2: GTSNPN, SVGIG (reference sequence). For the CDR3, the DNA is TGTGCCTGGAGTGTTTGGGGCAGTATAGACACTGAAGCTTTCTTT. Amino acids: CAWSVWGSIDTEAFF.

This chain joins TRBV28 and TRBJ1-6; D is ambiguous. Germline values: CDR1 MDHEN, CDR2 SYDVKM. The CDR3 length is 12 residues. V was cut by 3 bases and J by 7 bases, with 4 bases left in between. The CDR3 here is CASSFENSPLHF. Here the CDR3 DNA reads TGTGCCAGCAGTTTTGAGAATTCACCCCTCCACTTT.

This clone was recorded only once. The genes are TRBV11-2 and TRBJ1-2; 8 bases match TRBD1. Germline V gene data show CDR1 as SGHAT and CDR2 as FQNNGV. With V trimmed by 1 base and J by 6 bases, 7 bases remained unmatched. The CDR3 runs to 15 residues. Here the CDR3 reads CASSLGDRLGDGYTF. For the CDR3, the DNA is TGTGCCAGCAGCTTAGGGGACAGGTTGGGGGATGGCTACACCTTC.

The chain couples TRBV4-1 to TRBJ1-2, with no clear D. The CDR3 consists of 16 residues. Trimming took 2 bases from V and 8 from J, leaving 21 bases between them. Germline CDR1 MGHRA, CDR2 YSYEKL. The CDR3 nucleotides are TGCGCCAGCAGCCAACCCTCAGCCCCCTTGGCAGGCGGCTACACCTTC. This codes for CASSQPSAPLAGGYTF.